This TCR beta chain is drawn from a study of cytomegalovirus exposure and HLA in healthy donors. Both 60 Vbeta primers and 13 Jbeta primers went into the PCR. The assay was immunoSEQ multiplex PCR, and TCRdb's table has in-frame clones only and misses some. The table includes around 170,000 clones, 76% detected once. Overall study results and limits: TRBV6-2, TRBV6-3 and some other V segments were excluded as indistinguishable.

The germline V gene encodes CDR1 SEHNR and CDR2 FQNEAQ (reference sequence). The germline V and J ends were trimmed by 5 bases and 7 bases, with 15 bases remaining between them. This CDR3 has 15 amino acids. Regarding this clone: Its specificity is not known.

V usage is TRBV7-9 and J usage is TRBJ1-6; D is perhaps TRBD1 (5 bases). The sample comprised PBMCs. The clonotype originates from a woman aged 25 to 39 in good health and CMV-seropositive. Here the CDR3 DNA reads TGTGCCAGCAGCCTCAAAGGCAGGGTGAATTCACCCCTCCACTTT. Protein sequence: CASSLKGRVNSPLHF.